The clone carrying this T cell receptor beta chain was observed a few times. What it binds is unknown. The identical CDR3 is also encoded by other nucleotide sequences in the sample. The data are from a study of T cell responses to AZD1222 COVID-19 vaccine. Study-wide results and caveats: Regions 160-218 and 743-854 dominated among vaccine-associated CD4 TCRs spanning spike.

Data came from immunoSEQ multiplex PCR; TCRdb stores just in-frame clones and leaves some out. The table shows roughly 160,000 clones, with roughly 87% occurring only once. There are 12 residues in the CDR3. The germline V gene encodes CDR1 LNHDA and CDR2 SQIVND (reference sequence). With 6 bases removed from V and 8 bases from J, the gap between germline ends came to 13 bases. The chain couples TRBV19 to TRBJ1-2; a weak D match, TRBD1 (5 bases). Source: peripheral blood, taken 28 days after the second AZD1222 dose. This receptor was obtained from an adult who received the AZD1222 COVID-19 vaccine. CDR3 DNA sequence: TGTGCCAGTAGCGGTGCCGGGGGAGGCTACACCTTC. It codes for CASSGAGGGYTF.